This TCR beta chain appears in the sequencing data of a study of radiation and T cells in renal cell carcinoma. Looking at the study overall: Nephrectomy followed 15 Gy stereotactic body radiation by 4 weeks. Study-wide results and limits: Baseline intratumoral clonotype presence is unknown without pretreatment biopsies. Top tumor clonotypes rose in blood 2 weeks post-radiation, then contracted.

About this clone: The antigen is undetermined.

Indicated time point: blood 2 weeks post-SBRT. The treatment here: 15 Gy SBRT to primary tumor, nephrectomy 4 weeks later. Clear cell pathology was present in this patient's renal cell carcinoma. In germline, CDR1 is LGHNT, CDR2 FRNRAP. The length of the CDR3 is 17 residues. Trimming took off 0 bases at V and 0 bases at J, with 13 bases between the two ends. The method was immunoSEQ multiplex PCR; TCRdb's version includes in-frame clones alone and lacks a portion of them. There are around 76,000 clones in the sample; roughly 87% occur only once, and almost 6% lies in the top ten. The input for sequencing was blood, taken from a patient whose treatment included radiotherapy and nephrectomy. This clonotype originated in a man aged 55-75 years with renal cell carcinoma. V and J are TRBV12-5 and TRBJ2-3; TRBD1 is a possible D gene (6 bases). The CDR3 loop reads CASGLVLGGTSTDTQYF. The CDR3 region has the DNA TGTGCTAGTGGTTTGGTACTTGGGGGCACTAGCACAGATACGCAGTATTTT.